Shown below are 12 T cell receptor beta chains from a single sample sequenced in a study of breast tumors, draining lymph nodes, adjacent tissues. Samples came from axillary lymph nodes draining the breast cancer. MiXCR, applied by TCRdb to the multiplex PCR reads, yields one record per CDR3 protein. This sample has some 100,000 distinct CDR3 sequences, with around 20% found just once. What was sequenced was axillary lymph node tissue. Receptors originate from a female donor with breast cancer. Some clones in this sample may be carry-over from other donors' samples.

This clonotype was recorded many times. V is TRBV2 and J is TRBJ1-5; D may be TRBD1 (6 bases). There are 16 residues in the CDR3. Germline CDR1 and CDR2: SNHLY and FYNNEI. Deletions cut 6 bases from V and 0 bases from J, with 15 bases between. CDR3 nucleotides: TGTGCCAGCAGATGGGGGGCAGGGAGTAGCAATCAGCCCCAGCATTTT. It specifies CASRWGAGSSNQPQHF.

This clonotype was recorded at least ten times. The chain carries TRBV24-1 and TRBJ1-5; no clear D gene. The CDR3 is 14 residues long. Germline V gene lookup returns CDR1 KGHDR and CDR2 SFDVKD. The germline V and J ends were trimmed by 3 bases and 9 bases, with 14 bases remaining between them. The DNA for the CDR3 is TGTGCCACCAGTGATCCATTAGTCGCAGGGCCCCAGCATTTT. Translation: CATSDPLVAGPQHF.

The sample holds many counts of this clonotype. The rearrangement joins TRBV9 to TRBJ2-2; the D gene is possibly TRBD2 (6 bases). The V end was cut by 6 bases, the J end by 7 bases, with 22 bases between. Per germline, CDR1 SGDLS and CDR2 YYNGEE. The CDR3 runs 16 residues. CDR3 loop: CASTPGGVGLGGELFF. Here the CDR3 DNA reads TGTGCCAGCACCCCAGGCGGGGTGGGCCTCGGCGGGGAGCTGTTTTTT.

The chain joins TRBV24-1 to TRBJ2-3; 14 bases agree with TRBD2. The germline V gene has CDR1 KGHDR and CDR2 SFDVKD. The CDR3 has 16 amino acids. J gave up 4 bases and V 3 bases, and 2 bases lay outside the gene matches. CDR3 DNA sequence: TGTGCCACCAGTGATCGGACTAGCGGGGGGCCAGATACGCAGTATTTT. It codes for CATSDRTSGGPDTQYF.

The table lists this clonotype with many counts. V usage is TRBV10-3 and J usage is TRBJ2-5, with D perhaps matching TRBD2 (7 bases). Germline V gene sequence: CDR1 ENHRY, CDR2 SYGVKD. Trimming took 4 bases from V and 5 from J, leaving 17 bases between them. The CDR3 extends over 15 amino acids. CDR3: CAISAEYGGPETQYF. CDR3 DNA sequence: TGTGCCATCAGTGCTGAGTACGGGGGGCCGGAGACCCAGTACTTC.

This clonotype has at least ten counts. V usage is TRBV3-1 and J usage is TRBJ2-7; 10 bases are a match to TRBD2. J was trimmed by 5 bases and V by 4 bases; bases with no gene match: 14. Per the germline V gene, CDR1 is LGHDT and CDR2 is YNNKEL (reference sequence). The CDR3 has 17 amino acids. The CDR3, as DNA: TGTGCCAGCAGCCGCGGGTCTAGCGGGAGCTTTTTCCACGAGCAGTACTTC. Protein sequence: CASSRGSSGSFFHEQYF.

The chain carries TRBV5-6 and TRBJ1-3; possibly TRBD1 for D (5 bases). Trimming stripped 4 bases from V and 1 base from J, with 15 bases between. Looked up from germline, CDR1 is SGHDT and CDR2 is YYEEEE. This CDR3 is built from 16 residues. CDR3 bases: TGTGCCAGCAGCCTACTCGGGGGGGAATCTGGAAACACCATATATTTT. It translates to CASSLLGGESGNTIYF. The complete variable domain, with remaining parts taken from reference TRBV5-6 and TRBJ1-3, reads DAGVTQSPTHLIKTRGQQVTLRCSPKSGHDTVSWYQQALGQGPQFIFQYYEEEERQRGNFPDRFSGHQFPNYSSELNVNALLLGDSALYLCASSLLGGESGNTIYFGEGSWLTVV.

Ten or more counts support this clonotype. The chain couples TRBV9 to TRBJ2-2; D perhaps matches TRBD2 (5 bases). CDR1 SGDLS and CDR2 YYNGEE come from the germline V gene. The CDR3 runs to 15 residues. Trimming removed 0 bases from V and 0 bases from J, with 6 bases in between. The CDR3 DNA reads TGTGCCAGCAGCGTAGGAGGGACGAACACCGGGGAGCTGTTTTTT. This sequence encodes CASSVGGTNTGELFF.

This clonotype occurred many times. V gene TRBV5-6 combines with J gene TRBJ2-5; 11 bases map to TRBD2. Per the germline V gene, CDR1 is SGHDT and CDR2 is YYEEEE. CDR3 length: 16 amino acids. The V segment lost 1 base and the J segment 5 bases; nucleotides outside the gene matches: 7. CDR3 nucleotides: TGTGCCAGCAGCTTGAAGGTTCGGACTAGCGGGGAGACCCAGTACTTC. Translating gives CASSLKVRTSGETQYF.

The chain has TRBV29-1 and TRBJ1-1; 9 positions match TRBD1. The ends lost 7 bases at V and 11 bases at J; junction bases unmatched: 8. The length of the CDR3 is 11 residues. Germline loops: CDR1 SQVTM, CDR2 ANQGSEA. For the CDR3, the DNA is TGCAGCGCCGAAAACAGGGGGCGGGCTTTCTTT. This codes for CSAENRGRAFF.

At least ten counts were recorded for this clonotype. The V call is TRBV5-1, the J call TRBJ1-4; TRBD1 aligns across 8 bases. Per germline, CDR1 SGHRS and CDR2 YFSETQ. The CDR3 runs 16 residues. After removal of 4 bases from V and 6 bases from J, the junction contained 11 bases not matched to a gene. The DNA for the CDR3 is TGCGCCAGCAGCCCCACCAACAGGGGGGGGGATGAAAAACTGTTTTTT. This translates into CASSPTNRGGDEKLFF.

This clonotype has at least ten counts. V and J are TRBV7-6 and TRBJ1-2; possible D gene TRBD1, 6 bases. The CDR3 length is 16 residues. CDR1 SGHVS and CDR2 FNYEAQ come from the germline V gene. V lost 5 bases and J 4 bases, leaving 20 bases between the germline ends. CDR3 in DNA: TGTGCCAGCAGCCCGTCCTGGGGGGGCACCCTCTATGGCTACACCTTC. The encoded protein is CASSPSWGGTLYGYTF.